What follows are 25 T cell receptor beta chains derived from one specimen sequenced in a study of vaccination effects on CD4 cells after COVID-19. Profiled with immunoSEQ multiplex PCR; TCRdb holds only in-frame clones, not every one. The data hold about 45,000 clones, with 60% to 75% observed a single time. Viral peptide pools were used in the ViraFEST assay to expand antigen-specific CD4+ T cells, and sequencing came afterward. Researchers isolated CD4+ T cells once ten to eleven days of culture had elapsed. The infection with SARS-CoV-2 (confirmed by PCR) occurred in this person between March and December 2020. These receptors' targets are unknown. This sample comprised CD4+ T cells from PBMCs cultured with a peptide pool, obtained before COVID-19 vaccination. Every receptor here comes from a human donor who had a prior SARS-CoV-2 infection.

This chain links TRBV5-6 with TRBJ2-1; 7 bases agree with TRBD2. The CDR3 runs to 16 residues. The germline CDR1 and CDR2 sequences are SGHDT and YYEEEE. Losses at the gene ends were 0 bases for V and 0 bases for J; bases not matched to a gene: 3. CDR3 in amino acids: CASSLVGGSSYNEQFF. The CDR3 DNA reads TGTGCCAGCAGCTTGGTGGGGGGGAGCTCCTACAATGAGCAGTTCTTC.

The genes are TRBV7-9 and TRBJ2-5; D might be TRBD2 (6 bases). V shed 5 bases and J shed 4 bases, with 17 bases lying between them. Germline V gives CDR1 SEHNR, CDR2 FQNEAQ (reference sequence). This CDR3 has 15 residues. The CDR3 DNA sequence: TGTGCCAGCAGCCCCATGGGGGGTGGGGGAGAGACCCAGTACTTC. Translated: CASSPMGGGGETQYF.

Details on this clone: The junction departs from the called germline gene at one end, perhaps through a read error. The chain joins TRBV2 to TRBJ2-3; D is unclear. Per germline, CDR1 SNHLY and CDR2 FYNNEI. This CDR3 has 14 amino acids. The CDR3 sequence is CASSEDNGGDTQYF. The CDR3 DNA is TGTGCCAGCAGCGAAGATAATGGCGGAGATACGCAGTATTTT.

In this sample, this clone turned up a few times. The chain has TRBV28 and TRBJ1-2; D gene unclear. CDR3 length: 14 residues. Trimming removed 7 bases at V and 3 bases at J, with 15 bases between. Per germline, CDR1 MDHEN and CDR2 SYDVKM. DNA for the CDR3: TGTGCCAGCACTTCCCTTGAGGGCCACTATGGCTACACCTTC. This translates into CASTSLEGHYGYTF.

This clone has only a few counts. This same CDR3 is encoded by further DNA sequences in the sample. This chain's CDR3 is CATSGQGTDTQYF. The CDR3 DNA is TGTGCCACCAGTGGACAGGGAACAGATACGCAGTATTTT. The J gene is TRBJ2-3, the V gene TRBV24-1, with TRBD1 matching over 7 bases. The CDR3 extends over 13 amino acids. V was clipped by 5 bases and J by 3 bases; unmatched bases: 1. Germline loops: CDR1 KGHDR, CDR2 SFDVKD.

The V and J genes are TRBV5-4 and TRBJ2-2; D gene ambiguous. Germline V gene lookup returns CDR1 SGHNT and CDR2 YYREEE (reference sequence). Trimming took off 7 bases at V and 6 bases at J, with 13 bases between the two ends. The CDR3 extends over 13 amino acids. The CDR3 DNA reads as TGTGCCAGCTCGAGTCTGAATGCCGGGGAGCTGTTTTTT. Translating it yields CASSSLNAGELFF.

V usage is TRBV3-1 (or the pseudogene TRBV3-2) and J usage is TRBJ2-2, with a weak D call TRBD2 (6 bases). Germline CDR1 and CDR2: LGHDT and YNNKEL (reference sequence). The CDR3 has 15 amino acids. V dropped 4 bases and J dropped 2 bases, with 11 bases sitting between them. CDR3 loop: CASSPWDFNTGELFF. The CDR3 region has the DNA TGTGCCAGCAGCCCATGGGACTTTAACACCGGGGAGCTGTTTTTT.

The count of this clone is one. This chain uses TRBV4-2 with TRBJ1-5; tentative D call: TRBD1 (5 bases). Deletions cut 4 bases from V and 6 bases from J, with 13 bases between. The CDR3 has 14 amino acids. The germline V gene encodes CDR1 LGHNA and CDR2 YNFKEQ. The CDR3 nucleotides read TGTGCCAGCAGCCGGGGTGGGGCGGTTCAGCCCCAGCATTTT. This gives the protein CASSRGGAVQPQHF.

The chain combines TRBV4-3 with TRBJ1-2; no clear D. V was trimmed by 6 bases and J by 2 bases, leaving 7 bases between them. The CDR3 runs to 12 residues. Germline V gives CDR1 LGHNA, CDR2 YSLEER. CDR3: CASSGRNYGYTF. In DNA form, the CDR3 reads TGCGCCAGCAGTGGAAGGAACTATGGCTACACCTTC.

This clone was counted between two and nine times. The chain recombines TRBV28 with TRBJ2-3; D is ambiguous. The CDR3 runs 13 residues. The V gene's germline CDR1 is MDHEN and CDR2 SYDVKM. The V end was cut by 1 base, the J end by 2 bases, with 4 bases between. Here the CDR3 reads CASSLLATDTQYF. In nucleotides, the CDR3 is TGTGCCAGCAGTTTATTAGCCACAGATACGCAGTATTTT. The entire variable domain, with the rest obtained from reference TRBV28 and TRBJ2-3, is as follows: DVKVTQSSRYLVKRTGEKVFLECVQDMDHENMFWYRQDPGLGLRLIYFSYDVKMKEKGDIPEGYSVSREKKERFSLILESASTNQTSMYLCASSLLATDTQYFGPGTRLTVL.

The rearrangement links TRBV21-1 to TRBJ1-1. TRBV21-1 is a pseudogene locus. The CDR3 is 17 residues long. The CDR3, as DNA: TGTGCCAGCAGCGGGGAACCCGGCAGCCCTCTGAACACTGAAGCTTTCTTT. This translates into CASSGEPGSPLNTEAFF.

In this sample, this clone turned up a few times. The rearrangement uses TRBV15 and TRBJ1-3; the D is unclear. V lost 5 bases and J 0 bases, leaving 5 bases between the germline ends. The CDR3 covers 13 residues. The V gene's germline CDR1 is LNHNV and CDR2 YYDKDF (reference sequence). In nucleotides, the CDR3 is TGTGCCACCAGCTGGGGCTCTGGAAACACCATATATTTT. Protein: CATSWGSGNTIYF.

This sequence joins TRBV7-9 and TRBJ2-5; D gene uncertain. V lost 2 bases and J 4 bases, leaving 2 bases between the germline ends. Germline V gene sequence: CDR1 SEHNR, CDR2 FQNEAQ (reference sequence). This CDR3 is built from 11 residues. CDR3 sequence: CASSLSETQYF. The DNA for the CDR3 is TGTGCCAGCAGCTTATCAGAGACCCAGTACTTC.

This chain connects TRBV3-1 (or the pseudogene TRBV3-2) to TRBJ2-3; a possible D gene is TRBD2 (6 bases). Per germline, CDR1 LGHDT and CDR2 YNNKEL (reference sequence). V gave up 0 bases and J gave up 0 bases, with 13 bases separating them. The CDR3 totals 17 residues. The CDR3 region has the DNA TGTGCCAGCAGCCAAGATAAGACTAGACGCAGCACAGATACGCAGTATTTT. It yields the protein CASSQDKTRRSTDTQYF.

J is TRBJ2-7 and V is TRBV13; 7 bases agree with TRBD2. There are 14 residues in the CDR3. Germline V gene lookup returns CDR1 PRHDT and CDR2 FYEKMQ (reference sequence). V was clipped by 6 bases and J by 6 bases; unmatched bases: 11. CDR3 region: CASRSLAGDVEQYF. Written as DNA, the CDR3 is TGTGCCAGCAGGTCCCTGGCGGGAGACGTCGAGCAGTACTTC.

There are a few counts of this clone. The chain carries TRBV6-6 and TRBJ2-7; 10 nucleotides line up with TRBD1. The CDR3 contains 15 residues. Looked up from germline, CDR1 is MNHNY and CDR2 is SVGAGI (reference sequence). V trimming: 6 bases; J trimming: 7 bases; junction bases outside the gene matches: 12. In DNA, the CDR3 is TGTGCCAGCAGACGCGGGGACAGGGGTGAAGGGGAGCAGTACTTC. Its protein product is CASRRGDRGEGEQYF.

The rearrangement uses TRBV6-5 and TRBJ2-5; D gene ambiguous. V lost 4 bases, J lost 1 base, and 7 bases lay in between. Germline CDR1 MNHEY, CDR2 SVGAGI. CDR3 length: 13 residues. The CDR3 nucleotides are TGTGCCAGCAGTTCCCAGGTCCAAGAGACCCAGTACTTC. Amino acids: CASSSQVQETQYF.

This chain uses TRBV4-2 with TRBJ2-7, with D unresolved. The CDR3 sequence is 14 residues long. Trimming shortened V by 0 bases and J by 7 bases, and 13 bases separated the two germline ends. Per the germline V gene, CDR1 is LGHNA and CDR2 is YNFKEQ. CDR3 sequence: CASSQELRTWEQYF. Written as DNA, the CDR3 is TGTGCCAGCAGCCAAGAACTACGAACCTGGGAGCAGTACTTC.

V usage is TRBV6-5 and J usage is TRBJ2-5; TRBD2 is a possible D gene (5 bases). The V and J ends lost 8 bases and 0 bases respectively, with 10 bases between them. CDR3 length: 13 residues. Germline V gene data show CDR1 as MNHEY and CDR2 as SVGAGI. The DNA for the CDR3 is TGTGCCAGCTCGGGGTGGAACCAAGAGACCCAGTACTTC. It specifies CASSGWNQETQYF.

V is TRBV6-1 and J is TRBJ1-3; no clear D gene. This CDR3 has 16 residues. The V end was cut by 4 bases, the J end by 1 base, with 14 bases between. From germline, CDR1 is MNHNS and CDR2 SASEGT. The CDR3 bases are TGTGCCAGCAGTGGAAATCGACGCCTATCTGGAAACACCATATATTTT. It translates to CASSGNRRLSGNTIYF.

CDR3 in amino acids: CASSLSQGGANTEAFF. CDR3 coding DNA: TGCGCCAGCAGCTTAAGTCAAGGAGGGGCTAACACTGAAGCTTTCTTT. The V and J genes are TRBV4-3 and TRBJ1-1; tentatively, D is TRBD1 (5 bases). This CDR3 region has 16 residues. Between the trimmed V and J ends, which lost 5 bases and 2 bases, there was a span of 18 bases. Germline CDR1 is LGHNA and CDR2 is YSLEER.

V usage is TRBV7-2 and J usage is TRBJ1-5; D possibly corresponds to TRBD1 (5 bases). CDR1 and CDR2 from the germline V gene are SGHTA and FQGNSA. CDR3 length: 15 amino acids. V lost 1 base to trimming and J lost 7 bases, with 14 bases between them. The CDR3 region has the DNA TGTGCCAGCAGCTTAGAAGGTAGGGGTAGCCAGCCCCAGCATTTT. It encodes CASSLEGRGSQPQHF.

The CDR3 protein is CASSLLGDGGEAFF. In DNA form, the CDR3 reads TGCGCCAGCAGCTTGTTGGGGGATGGGGGTGAAGCTTTCTTT. The gene calls are TRBV5-1 and TRBJ1-1; perhaps TRBD1 as D (5 bases). Trimming took off 1 base at V and 7 bases at J, with 14 bases between the two ends. CDR1 SGHRS and CDR2 YFSETQ come from the germline V gene. The CDR3 runs 14 residues.

J is TRBJ2-1 and V is TRBV5-1; maybe TRBD1 (6 bases). The CDR3 is 15 amino acids. V lost 0 bases and J 7 bases, leaving 14 bases between the germline ends. CDR1 is SGHRS, CDR2 YFSETQ, per germline. CDR3 in amino acids: CASSLEDRPWNEQFF. The CDR3 DNA reads as TGCGCCAGCAGCTTGGAGGACAGACCATGGAATGAGCAGTTCTTC.

V and J are TRBV10-1 and TRBJ2-7; D unresolved. Per the germline V gene, CDR1 is WNHNN and CDR2 is SYGVQD (reference sequence). Trimming stripped 2 bases from V and 4 bases from J, with 9 bases between. CDR3 length: 13 amino acids. CDR3 protein: CASSERVEYEQYF. CDR3 nucleotides: TGCGCCAGCAGTGAGCGGGTGGAATACGAGCAGTACTTC.